This T cell receptor (beta chain) was profiled in a study of regulatory T cells in long-lasting Graves disease. This clonotype was seen repeatedly, ten times or more. There are 15 residues in the CDR3. Germline lookup yields CDR1 SGHAT and CDR2 FQNNGV. V lost 7 bases to trimming and J lost 3 bases, with 19 bases between them. Libraries of TCR beta came from iRepertoire HTBI primers plus Arm-PCR of CDR3 regions. The authors' processing: The samples included approximately 62 TRBV and under 15 TRBJ segments. MiXCR, applied by TCRdb to the multiplex PCR reads, yields one record per CDR3 protein. The V and J calls follow TCRdb's processing rather than the paper's. Of approximately 250,000 distinct CDR3 sequences listed, 15% to 20% are singletons. Time point reported: newly diagnosed GD, antithyroid drugs for less than 3 months. Construction of the TCR library relied on RNA isolated from PBMCs.

The clonotype comes from a female donor with Graves disease. V gene TRBV11-2 combines with J gene TRBJ2-7; no reliable D call. The sample here was peripheral blood mononuclear cells (PBMCs), taken at new diagnosis, from a patient treated with antithyroid drugs. Written as DNA, the CDR3 is TGTGCCAGCATCCTTAGTCTGGGCAGGAACTACGAGCAGTACTTC. Amino acids: CASILSLGRNYEQYF.